Listed below are T cell receptor beta chains from one sample, sequenced in a study of long-term antiretroviral therapy in people with HIV. Some clones are missing from TCRdb's copy, which holds only in-frame ones; the method was immunoSEQ multiplex PCR. The data show fewer than 35,000 clones, more than 75% seen once. This specimen consisted of unsorted PBMCs, obtained 2.9 years after starting antiretroviral therapy. These receptors were obtained from a man between 45 and 60 years old with HIV. Each CDR3 is given with its conserved first and last residue. D genes are given only for firm matches.

j_call v_call d_call cdr3_aa cdr3_nt
TRBJ1-6 TRBV7-2 - CASSLGQNSPLHF TGTGCCAGCAGCTTAGGACAAAATTCACCCCTCCACTTT
TRBJ1-2 TRBV19 TRBD1 CASSTIGQGEYGYTF TGTGCCAGTAGTACGATAGGACAGGGGGAATATGGCTACACCTTC
TRBJ2-3 TRBV7-2 TRBD2 CASSLGAGEGTLSLNTQYF TGTGCCAGCAGCTTAGGAGCGGGGGAAGGAACCCTGTCACTGAATACGCAGTATTTT
TRBJ2-7 TRBV5-1 TRBD1 CASSLPGTGVSYEQYF TGCGCCAGCAGCCTTCCCGGGACAGGGGTTTCCTACGAGCAGTACTTC
TRBJ2-6 TRBV7-2 - CASSLGFGANVLTF TGTGCCAGCAGCTTAGGGTTTGGGGCCAACGTCCTGACTTTC
TRBJ1-1 TRBV7-2 - CASSLTVNTEAFF TGTGCCAGCAGCTTGACAGTGAACACTGAAGCTTTCTTT
TRBJ2-7 TRBV27 TRBD2 CASRGAGRSYEQYF TGTGCCAGCAGGGGAGCGGGGCGCTCCTACGAGCAGTACTTC
TRBJ2-7 TRBV28 TRBD2 CASSFVAGGYEQYF TGTGCCAGCAGTTTCGTAGCGGGGGGTTACGAGCAGTACTTC
TRBJ2-2 TRBV2 - CASSVLNTGELFF TGTGCCAGCAGTGTTCTGAACACCGGGGAGCTGTTTTTT
TRBJ1-5 TRBV7-8 - CASSLANNQPQHF TGTGCCAGCAGCTTAGCCAATAATCAGCCCCAGCATTTT
TRBJ1-3 TRBV7-6 - CASSSEVTAIRGNTIYF TGTGCCAGCAGCTCGGAAGTAACTGCCATACGGGGAAACACCATATATTTT
TRBJ1-4 TRBV2 - CASSDSTGSEKLFF TGTGCCAGCAGTGATTCTACGGGTAGTGAAAAACTGTTTTTT
TRBJ2-7 TRBV28 - CASGLPVYEQYF TGTGCCAGCGGCCTCCCGGTCTACGAGCAGTACTTC
TRBJ2-1 TRBV29-1 TRBD2 CSAPSGGPISDEQFF TGCAGCGCCCCGTCGGGGGGGCCCATTAGCGATGAGCAGTTCTTC
TRBJ1-1 TRBV6-5 - CASSYSEGNTEAFF TGTGCCAGCAGTTACTCGGAGGGGAACACTGAAGCTTTCTTT
TRBJ1-1 TRBV7-6 - CASSFGQPNTEAFF TGTGCCAGCAGTTTCGGACAGCCGAACACTGAAGCTTTCTTT
TRBJ1-2 TRBV28 - CASSLKWAGGGYTF TGTGCCAGCAGTTTAAAGTGGGCGGGGGGTGGCTACACCTTC
TRBJ1-1 TRBV7-8 - CASTILGPNSAAFF TGTGCCAGCACCATACTCGGTCCAAACTCGGCCGCTTTCTTT
TRBJ2-7 TRBV5-1 - CASSLVGGSSYEQYF TGCGCCAGCAGCTTGGTCGGGGGTAGCTCCTACGAGCAGTACTTC
TRBJ2-2 TRBV29-1 - CSVVMKKTGELFF TGCAGCGTTGTCATGAAGAAAACCGGGGAGCTGTTTTTT